This T cell receptor (beta chain) was obtained from a study of cytomegalovirus exposure and HLA in healthy donors. Broader study findings: Among the CMV-associated chains, a few were confirmed in vitro as specific for CMV antigens.

TCRdb keeps only in-frame clones here, not all; method: immunoSEQ multiplex PCR. This table has approximately 230,000 clones, over 75% appearing once. Between the trimmed V and J ends, which lost 3 bases and 0 bases, there was a span of 6 bases. The CDR3 runs 13 residues. Germline CDR1 reads MNHNY; CDR2 reads SVGAGI (reference sequence). As regards this clone: Its antigen is currently unknown.

V is TRBV6-6 and J is TRBJ2-7; no firm D call. The sequencing input was PBMCs. This TCR derives from a man between 18 and 35 years old in good health and CMV-seropositive. The CDR3 coding sequence is TGTGCCAGCAGTTATGGTCCCTCCTACGAGCAGTACTTC. It specifies CASSYGPSYEQYF.